This T cell receptor beta chain was identified in a study of T cell responses to AZD1222 COVID-19 vaccine. Across the whole study: Second-dose groups at about 4 or about 12 weeks were pooled.

Findings and caveats of the study: White British donors predominated, females outnumbered males, and clonal diversity was possibly underestimated.

Points on this clone: Its antigen is as yet unknown.

This table comes from immunoSEQ multiplex PCR, and its TCRdb copy is limited to in-frame clones, with some not included. The sample holds 80,000 to 100,000 clones; 85% to 95% are singletons and the top ten take more than 9.5%. Trimming at V came to 3 bases and at J to 4 bases, leaving 4 bases not matched to a gene. This CDR3 contains 15 residues. Germline V gene sequence: CDR1 MGHRA, CDR2 YSYEKL. This clonotype was sampled from an adult in good health. The sample here was peripheral blood, taken on day 0 of AZD1222 vaccination. This chain links TRBV4-1 with TRBJ1-5, with 9 bases aligning to TRBD1. The CDR3 sequence: CASSQGTGNNQPQHF. As DNA, the CDR3 is TGCGCCAGCAGCCAGGGGACAGGGAATAATCAGCCCCAGCATTTT.